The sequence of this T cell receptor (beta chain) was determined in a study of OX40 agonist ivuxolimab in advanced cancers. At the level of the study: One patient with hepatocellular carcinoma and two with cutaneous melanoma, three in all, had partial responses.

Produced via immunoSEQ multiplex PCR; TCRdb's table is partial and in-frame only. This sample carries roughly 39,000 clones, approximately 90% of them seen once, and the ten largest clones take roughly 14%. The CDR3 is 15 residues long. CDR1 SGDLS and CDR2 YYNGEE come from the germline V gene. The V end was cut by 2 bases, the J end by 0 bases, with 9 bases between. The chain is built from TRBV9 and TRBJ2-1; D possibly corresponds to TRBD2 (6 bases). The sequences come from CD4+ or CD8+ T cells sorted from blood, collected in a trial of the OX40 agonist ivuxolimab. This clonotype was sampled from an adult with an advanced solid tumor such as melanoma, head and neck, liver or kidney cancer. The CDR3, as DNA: TGTGCCAGCAGCGTTTCCGGGGGCTCCTACAATGAGCAGTTCTTC. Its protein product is CASSVSGGSYNEQFF.